The next 21 T cell receptor beta chains were all read from a single sample in a study of T cell changes during pregnancy in multiple sclerosis. Profiling relied on immunoSEQ multiplex PCR, and the TCRdb table lists in-frame clones only, not all of them. The sample gives roughly 70,000 clones, 80% to 90% of which show up once; less than 3.5% is in the top ten. The material was peripheral blood, obtained before pregnancy. The receptor set was obtained from a female donor with multiple sclerosis, enrolled in a pregnancy study.

V usage is TRBV6-5 and J usage is TRBJ2-4; perhaps TRBD2 as D (6 bases). With 5 bases removed from V and 11 bases from J, the gap between germline ends came to 19 bases. The CDR3 length is 14 residues. Germline loops: CDR1 MNHEY, CDR2 SVGAGI. In DNA form, the CDR3 reads TGTGCCAGCAGTCCACGAGAGGTCCGGAGGGTTCAGTACTTC. Translating it yields CASSPREVRRVQYF.

The chain employs TRBV19 and TRBJ1-1; D may be TRBD1 (5 bases). Per the germline V gene, CDR1 is LNHDA and CDR2 is SQIVND (reference sequence). The V and J ends lost 5 bases and 3 bases respectively, with 13 bases between them. The CDR3 consists of 14 residues. In DNA form, the CDR3 reads TGTGCCAGTAGTGGAAGGGCGGGGGACACTGAAGCTTTCTTT. This codes for CASSGRAGDTEAFF.

This chain links TRBV19 with TRBJ2-1; the match to TRBD2 covers 14 bases. Germline V gene sequence: CDR1 LNHDA, CDR2 SQIVND (reference sequence). V lost 4 bases and J lost 2; bases outside the gene matches: 10. The CDR3 sequence is 19 residues long. The CDR3 region is CASSTLWGLAGETYNEQFF. DNA of the CDR3: TGTGCCAGTAGTACCCTTTGGGGACTAGCGGGGGAAACCTACAATGAGCAGTTCTTC.

This chain uses TRBV7-2 with TRBJ2-3, with 12 bases aligning to TRBD2. This CDR3 is 17 amino acids long. Trimming at V came to 4 bases and at J to 4 bases, leaving 9 bases not matched to a gene. Looked up from germline, CDR1 is SGHTA and CDR2 is FQGNSA. The CDR3 here is CASSSQGLAGGADTQYF. For the CDR3, the DNA is TGTGCCAGCAGCTCCCAAGGGCTAGCGGGGGGGGCAGATACGCAGTATTTT.

The chain joins TRBV27 to TRBJ1-2; D gene ambiguous. The CDR3 sequence is 12 residues long. Germline lookup yields CDR1 MNHEY and CDR2 SMNVEV (reference sequence). The V and J ends lost 4 bases and 4 bases respectively, with 7 bases between them. CDR3 sequence: CASSSGFYGYTF. The DNA for the CDR3 is TGTGCCAGCAGTTCAGGATTCTATGGCTACACCTTC.

The rearrangement joins TRBV25-1 to TRBJ2-3; D is perhaps TRBD2 (7 bases). The V end was cut by 10 bases, the J end by 4 bases, with 15 bases between. The CDR3 sequence is 13 residues long. The germline CDR1 and CDR2 sequences are MGHDK and SYGVNS. DNA of the CDR3: TGTGCCACCCGGGGGGCGTGGTCAGATACGCAGTATTTT. Translating gives CATRGAWSDTQYF. The full variable domain, its missing parts supplied by reference TRBV25-1 and TRBJ2-3, is EADIYQTPRYLVIGTGKKITLECSQTMGHDKMYWYQQDPGMELHLIHYSYGVNSTEKGDLSSESTVSRIRTEHFPLTLESARPSHTSQYLCATRGAWSDTQYFGPGTRLTVL.

The chain is built from TRBV18 and TRBJ1-2, with a weak D call TRBD1 (5 bases). This CDR3 contains 14 residues. V lost 2 bases and J 6 bases, leaving 13 bases between the germline ends. Germline V gene lookup returns CDR1 KGHSH and CDR2 LQKENI. The CDR3 loop is CASSPISQGDGYTF. DNA of the CDR3: TGTGCCAGCTCACCAATATCCCAGGGCGATGGCTACACCTTC. Full variable domain (remainder filled in from reference TRBV18 and TRBJ1-2): NAGVMQNPRHLVRRRGQEARLRCSPMKGHSHVYWYRQLPEEGLKFMVYLQKENIIDESGMPKERFSAEFPKEGPSILRIQQVVRGDSAAYFCASSPISQGDGYTFGSGTRLTVV.

The gene calls are TRBV6-6 and TRBJ1-5; unclear D gene. This CDR3 is 14 amino acids long. Germline lookup yields CDR1 MNHNY and CDR2 SVGAGI (reference sequence). V lost 6 bases and J lost 2, with 11 bases in between. The CDR3 DNA reads TGTGCCAGCAGCGGGGAGTGGGGCAATCAGCCCCAGCATTTT. Translation gives CASSGEWGNQPQHF.

The chain uses TRBV19 and TRBJ1-2; a weak D match, TRBD1 (6 bases). The germline gives CDR1 LNHDA, CDR2 SQIVND (reference sequence). The CDR3 spans 13 residues. V lost 7 bases, J lost 6 bases, and 15 bases lay in between. The CDR3 nucleotides read TGTGCCAGTACCCCCCTTGGGGGCCATGGCTACACCTTC. Its translation: CASTPLGGHGYTF.

The V gene is TRBV4-3, the J gene TRBJ1-5, with D hard to call. The CDR3 spans 13 residues. V was pared by 0 bases and J by 6 bases, with 6 bases between. Germline assignment: CDR1 LGHNA and CDR2 YSLEER. This CDR3 reads CASSQDISQPQHF. The CDR3 DNA reads as TGCGCCAGCAGCCAAGATATATCTCAGCCCCAGCATTTT.

The chain combines TRBV4-1 with TRBJ2-3, with a weak D call TRBD2 (5 bases). Germline-derived CDR1 and CDR2 are MGHRA and YSYEKL. There are 13 residues in the CDR3. V was shortened by 3 bases and J by 3 bases, with 7 bases between the two germline ends. CDR3 protein: CASSQGSTDTQYF. Here the CDR3 DNA reads TGCGCCAGCAGCCAGGGGAGTACAGATACGCAGTATTTT.

J is TRBJ2-1 and V is TRBV14, with 8 bases aligning to TRBD1. The CDR3 is made up of 17 amino acids. Germline V gene sequence: CDR1 SGHDN, CDR2 FVKESK. The V and J ends lost 3 bases and 3 bases, in that order; junction bases with no gene match: 10. CDR3 protein: CASSQSLDRAIYNEQFF. The CDR3, as DNA: TGTGCCAGCAGCCAGAGCCTGGACAGGGCCATCTACAATGAGCAGTTCTTC.

This chain connects TRBV21-1 to TRBJ1-2. TRBV21-1 is a listed pseudogene. The CDR3 extends over 13 amino acids. CDR3 DNA: TGTGCCAGCAGCCCGTTGGAGGGCAGAGGCTACACCTTC. Its translation: CASSPLEGRGYTF.

The J gene is TRBJ1-1, the V gene TRBV7-2; possibly TRBD1 for D (5 bases). This CDR3 spans 14 amino acids. V shed 5 bases and J shed 11 bases, with 21 bases lying between them. Looked up from germline, CDR1 is SGHTA and CDR2 is FQGNSA. This chain's CDR3 is CASSPTWVQVKAFF. CDR3 nucleotides: TGTGCCAGCAGCCCGACGTGGGTACAGGTTAAGGCTTTCTTT.

V gene TRBV30 combines with J gene TRBJ2-2; D remains unclear. The germline gives CDR1 GTSNPN, CDR2 SVGIG (reference sequence). The CDR3 extends over 14 amino acids. The V and J ends lost 0 bases and 8 bases respectively, with 13 bases between them. The CDR3 bases are TGTGCCTGGAGTGTCCCTCAGGTTTTAGGGGAGCTGTTTTTT. It translates to CAWSVPQVLGELFF.

In DNA form, the CDR3 reads TGTGCCAGCAGTGACGGTGTAAACTATGGCTACACCTTC. Its translation is CASSDGVNYGYTF. V is TRBV6-1 and J is TRBJ1-2; the D is unclear. Trimming shortened V by 3 bases and J by 2 bases, and 7 bases separated the two germline ends. The CDR3 sequence is 13 residues long. Germline CDR1 and CDR2: MNHNS and SASEGT.

The chain joins TRBV4-2 to TRBJ2-7; 8 nucleotides match TRBD2. V shed 3 bases and J 0 bases; nucleotides not matched to a gene: 1. The CDR3 is 14 amino acids. The germline V gene encodes CDR1 LGHNA and CDR2 YNFKEQ. CDR3 sequence reads: CASSHTSGSYEQYF. The CDR3 DNA reads as TGTGCCAGCAGCCACACTAGCGGCTCCTACGAGCAGTACTTC.

The chain has TRBV6-5 and TRBJ1-4, with 9 bases fitting TRBD1. V lost 7 bases to trimming and J lost 4 bases; unmatched junction nucleotides: 7. CDR1 is MNHEY and CDR2 is SVGAGI in the germline V gene. This CDR3 has 15 amino acids. The CDR3 sequence: CASTLRQGGNEKLFF. CDR3 in DNA: TGTGCCAGCACCCTCCGACAGGGGGGTAATGAAAAACTGTTTTTT.

The chain uses TRBV27 and TRBJ1-2; D is uncertain. With 0 bases removed from V and 8 bases from J, the gap between germline ends came to 13 bases. This CDR3 is built from 14 residues. Germline V CDR1 and CDR2: MNHEY, SMNVEV (reference sequence). The DNA of the CDR3 is TGTGCCAGCAGTTTATCGATTAAAGTTCAGGGCTACACCTTC. This gives the protein CASSLSIKVQGYTF.

The chain is built from TRBV7-9 and TRBJ2-5; TRBD2 agrees at 8 bases. Unmatched junction bases numbered 4, after V lost 5 bases and J lost 2 bases. The CDR3 is made up of 14 amino acids. Germline V CDR1 and CDR2: SEHNR, FQNEAQ (reference sequence). CDR3 sequence: CASSPERGQETQYF. The CDR3 nucleotides read TGTGCCAGCAGCCCGGAGCGGGGGCAAGAGACCCAGTACTTC.

The rearrangement uses TRBV5-5 and TRBJ1-1; no definite D call. Germline V lookup: CDR1 SGHKS, CDR2 YYEKEE (reference sequence). The germline V and J ends were trimmed by 1 base and 1 base, with 8 bases remaining between them. This CDR3 is built from 14 residues. The CDR3 loop reads CASSLPPQNTEAFF. Written as DNA, the CDR3 is TGTGCCAGCAGCTTGCCACCACAGAACACTGAAGCTTTCTTT.